The 22 T cell receptor beta chains below were found in one sample sequenced in a study of blood T cell repertoires in COVID-19. The data were produced by immunoSEQ multiplex PCR, yet TCRdb's version contains in-frame clones alone and is incomplete. The sample includes about 260,000 clones, about 86% seen only once; the top ten take over 4%. Material: PBMCs or T cells enriched from blood (not recorded which). The receptors originated from a man aged 30 to 45 with acute COVID-19.

The gene calls are TRBV27 and TRBJ1-2; no clear D. CDR1 and CDR2 from the germline V gene are MNHEY and SMNVEV (reference sequence). Trimming removed 9 bases at V and 4 bases at J, with 15 bases between. The length of the CDR3 is 13 residues. The CDR3 nucleotides read TGTGCCAGAAAGGAGGACCGGATCTATGGCTACACCTTC. Translating gives CARKEDRIYGYTF.

This clone was seen a single time. The chain joins TRBV6-5 to TRBJ1-1; D unclear. The germline CDR1 and CDR2 sequences are MNHEY and SVGAGI. The CDR3 has 12 amino acids. The V end was cut by 8 bases, the J end by 3 bases, with 10 bases between. This CDR3 is CASVGGYTEAFF. The DNA for the CDR3 is TGTGCCAGCGTTGGAGGGTACACTGAAGCTTTCTTT.

The genes are TRBV5-1 and TRBJ2-5; 7 bases align to TRBD1. The trim removed 5 bases at V and 5 bases at J, leaving 9 bases unmatched. The CDR3 is 14 residues long. Germline V gives CDR1 SGHRS, CDR2 YFSETQ. CDR3: CASRQTGSRETQYF. The CDR3, as DNA: TGCGCCAGCAGGCAGACAGGGTCCCGGGAGACCCAGTACTTC. The full variable domain, rest sourced from reference TRBV5-1 and TRBJ2-5, is KAGVTQTPRYLIKTRGQQVTLSCSPISGHRSVSWYQQTPGQGLQFLFEYFSETQRNKGNFPGRFSGRQFSNSRSEMNVSTLELGDSALYLCASRQTGSRETQYFGPGTRLLVL.

This clone was seen only a few times. The gene calls are TRBV6-2 or TRBV6-3 and TRBJ2-7, with 9 bases fitting TRBD1. Germline assignment: CDR1 MNHEY and CDR2 SVGEGT. V shed 6 bases and J 2 bases; nucleotides not matched to a gene: 5. This CDR3 has 14 residues. The CDR3 DNA is TGTGCCAGCAGCCCGGGACAGGGAGCCTACGAGCAGTACGTC. Translated, it gives CASSPGQGAYEQYV.

This clone was counted once. The chain recombines TRBV27 with TRBJ1-1; weak D call: TRBD1 (6 bases). V was trimmed by 6 bases and J by 11 bases, leaving 22 bases between them. The CDR3 spans 14 residues. Germline loops: CDR1 MNHEY, CDR2 SMNVEV (reference sequence). CDR3 residues: CASRLTGMGRTAFF. In DNA form, the CDR3 reads TGTGCCAGCAGGCTAACAGGGATGGGAAGGACGGCTTTCTTT.

The gene calls are TRBV6-2 or TRBV6-3 and TRBJ1-2; unclear D gene. Germline V gives CDR1 MNHEY, CDR2 SVGEGT. The CDR3 length is 13 residues. V lost 2 bases and J lost 4, with 8 bases in between. The CDR3 coding sequence is TGTGCCAGCAGTTACGAAGGGAGCTATGGCTACACCTTC. Translated, it gives CASSYEGSYGYTF.

In its sample, this clone was seen a few times. The chain has TRBV7-9 and TRBJ1-1, with D possibly TRBD1 on 6 matching bases. Looked up from germline, CDR1 is SEHNR and CDR2 is FQNEAQ (reference sequence). Between the trimmed V and J ends, which lost 6 bases and 6 bases, there was a span of 14 bases. The CDR3 contains 13 residues. The CDR3 DNA is TGTGCCAGCAGGTACAGGGTCCGCTCTGAAGCTTTCTTT. Its protein is CASRYRVRSEAFF.

The rearrangement joins TRBV11-3 to TRBJ1-2, with D unresolved. The CDR3 contains 13 residues. Trimming left V 2 bases short and J 4 bases short, with 8 bases between. CDR1 is SGHNT and CDR2 is YENEEA in the germline V gene. CDR3 coding DNA: TGTGCCAGCAGCTTATCAGAATCCTATGGCTACACCTTC. Its protein is CASSLSESYGYTF.

V usage is TRBV30 and J usage is TRBJ1-5, with a tentative D call TRBD1 (6 bases). CDR1 GTSNPN and CDR2 SVGIG come from the germline V gene (reference sequence). The V and J ends lost 3 bases and 0 bases respectively, with 15 bases between them. The CDR3 length is 16 residues. The CDR3 region is CAWRAGQSYSNQPQHF. The CDR3 nucleotides are TGTGCCTGGAGAGCAGGACAGAGCTATAGCAATCAGCCCCAGCATTTT.

This chain joins TRBV14 and TRBJ1-6, with a possible D match to TRBD1 (5 bases). V was trimmed by 0 bases and J by 15 bases, leaving 12 bases between them. CDR1 and CDR2 (germline): SGHDN, FVKESK. The CDR3 is 13 amino acids. CDR3 sequence reads: CASSQDPQGRLHF. The CDR3 DNA sequence: TGTGCCAGCAGCCAAGATCCGCAGGGTCGCCTCCACTTT. The variable domain in full, completed from reference TRBV14 and TRBJ1-6, reads EAGVTQFPSHSVIEKGQTVTLRCDPISGHDNLYWYRRVMGKEIKFLLHFVKESKQDESGMPNNRFLAERTGGTYSTLKVQPAELEDSGVYFCASSQDPQGRLHFGNGTRLTVT.

In nucleotides, the CDR3 is TGTGCCAGCTCATTTAGCTCGCCGGGAAGAGGTGGCAATCAGCCCCAGCATTTT. It specifies CASSFSSPGRGGNQPQHF. The rearrangement uses TRBV18 and TRBJ1-5; D gene ambiguous. V was shortened by 5 bases and J by 2 bases, with 22 bases between the two germline ends. The germline V gene encodes CDR1 KGHSH and CDR2 LQKENI. The CDR3 is 18 amino acids.

The rearrangement uses TRBV6-5 and TRBJ2-5, with no clear D. The CDR3 spans 14 residues. V was clipped by 8 bases and J by 5 bases, with 18 bases between them. Germline V gene sequence: CDR1 MNHEY, CDR2 SVGAGI. The DNA of the CDR3 is TGTGCCAGCCGGCGGAGTATAGGCGAGGAGACCCAGTACTTC. This encodes CASRRSIGEETQYF.

V gene TRBV28 combines with J gene TRBJ1-1; D not resolved. This CDR3 has 11 amino acids. The germline V and J ends were trimmed by 7 bases and 6 bases, with 9 bases remaining between them. The V gene's germline CDR1 is MDHEN and CDR2 SYDVKM. This chain's CDR3 is CASTTLAEAFF. The CDR3 DNA is TGTGCCAGCACCACCCTAGCTGAAGCTTTCTTT.

This chain connects TRBV18 to TRBJ2-5; D is perhaps TRBD1 (5 bases). There are 14 residues in the CDR3. Germline loops: CDR1 KGHSH, CDR2 LQKENI. V was trimmed by 3 bases and J by 3 bases, leaving 11 bases between them. The CDR3 DNA reads as TGTGCCAGCTCACCGCTGGACACGAAAGAGACCCAGTACTTC. Protein product: CASSPLDTKETQYF.

The rearrangement links TRBV10-2 to TRBJ2-7; 9 bases line up with TRBD1. Germline CDR1 is WSHSY and CDR2 is SAAADI. The CDR3 extends over 13 amino acids. V gave up 8 bases and J gave up 5 bases; unmatched junction bases: 7. As DNA, the CDR3 is TGCGCCAGCCGGGACAGGGATTACAACGAGCAGTACGTC. Its translation is CASRDRDYNEQYV.

The chain links TRBV30 to TRBJ1-5; possible D gene TRBD1, 5 bases. The V end lost 0 bases, the J end lost 3 bases, and 6 bases lay between the germline ends. The CDR3 has 13 amino acids. Germline assignment: CDR1 GTSNPN and CDR2 SVGIG (reference sequence). The CDR3 DNA reads as TGTGCCTGGAGTGTGGGGCACAATCAGCCCCAGCATTTT. It translates to CAWSVGHNQPQHF.

The V and J genes are TRBV6-5 and TRBJ2-2, with D perhaps TRBD1 (5 bases). Germline V lookup: CDR1 MNHEY, CDR2 SVGAGI. The CDR3 spans 15 residues. Deletions cut 2 bases from V and 2 bases from J, with 9 bases between. The CDR3 reads CASSYETANTGELFF. The CDR3, as DNA: TGTGCCAGCAGTTACGAGACAGCAAACACCGGGGAGCTGTTTTTT.

The rearrangement joins TRBV5-4 to TRBJ1-2; 8 bases match TRBD1. The CDR3 is 16 amino acids. Losses at the gene ends were 4 bases for V and 4 bases for J; bases not matched to a gene: 12. Germline V CDR1 and CDR2: SGHNT, YYREEE (reference sequence). CDR3 loop: CASSGDRWMKFYGYTF. For the CDR3, the DNA is TGTGCCAGCAGCGGGGACAGGTGGATGAAGTTCTATGGCTACACCTTC.

Remarks on this clone: At one end, the junction sequence differs from germline, possibly due to a read error. V is TRBV18 and J is TRBJ1-5; no firm D call. The CDR3 is 14 amino acids. Germline V gene sequence: CDR1 KGHSH, CDR2 LQKENI. The CDR3 loop is CASSQGSSYQPQHF. The DNA for the CDR3 is TGTGCCAGCTCACAAGGGAGTAGCTATCAGCCCCAGCATTTT.

This clone was observed a handful of times. This sequence joins TRBV6-2 or TRBV6-3 and TRBJ1-2; D uncertain. The CDR3 has 11 residues. Trimming removed 4 bases from V and 4 bases from J, with 4 bases in between. Germline CDR1 MNHEY, CDR2 SVGEGT. The CDR3 DNA is TGTGCCAGCAGTTTCCTCTATGGCTACACCTTC. Protein product: CASSFLYGYTF.

The chain combines TRBV6-2 or TRBV6-3 with TRBJ1-1; 7 positions match TRBD1. CDR1 MNHEY and CDR2 SVGEGT come from the germline V gene. Losses at the gene ends were 8 bases for V and 1 base for J; bases not matched to a gene: 4. The CDR3 spans 13 residues. CDR3 residues: CASGRQGNTEAFF. As DNA, the CDR3 is TGTGCCAGCGGCCGACAGGGGAACACTGAAGCTTTCTTT.

The V and J genes are TRBV29-1 and TRBJ2-1, with D possibly being TRBD1 (6 bases). Germline CDR1 SQVTM, CDR2 ANQGSEA. The CDR3 runs to 12 residues. V shed 4 bases and J shed 10 bases, with 14 bases lying between them. In nucleotides, the CDR3 is TGCAGCGTTGTTTCGCGTGGGGGCGAGCAGTTCTTC. Translating it yields CSVVSRGGEQFF.